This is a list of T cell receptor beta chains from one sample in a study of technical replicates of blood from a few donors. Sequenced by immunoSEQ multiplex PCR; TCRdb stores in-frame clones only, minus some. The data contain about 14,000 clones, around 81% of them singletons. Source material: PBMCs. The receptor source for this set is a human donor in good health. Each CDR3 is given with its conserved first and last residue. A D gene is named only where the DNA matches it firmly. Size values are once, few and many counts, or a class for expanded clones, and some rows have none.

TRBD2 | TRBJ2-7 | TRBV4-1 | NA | TGCGCCAGCAGCCGAGAACTGCGGGAGGCCCCCTACGAGCAGTACTTC | CASSRELREAPYEQYF
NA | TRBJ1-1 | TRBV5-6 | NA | TGTGCCAGCAGCCGGACTCGGGCTGAAGCTTTCTTT | CASSRTRAEAFF
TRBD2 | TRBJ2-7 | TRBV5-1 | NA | TGCGCCAGCAGCTTGGCCCCGGGAGGGCCACACGAGCAGTACTTC | CASSLAPGGPHEQYF
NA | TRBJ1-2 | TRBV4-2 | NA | TGTGCCAGCAGCCAAGAGGAGAACACTAACTATGGCTACACCTTC | CASSQEENTNYGYTF
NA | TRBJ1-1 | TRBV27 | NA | TGTGCCAGCAGCTCACAGGCGTCCGGTGAAGCTTTCTTT | CASSSQASGEAFF
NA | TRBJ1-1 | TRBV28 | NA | TGTGCCGGCAGTACCCCCCTCGGACGGGAGAACACTGAAGCTTTCTTT | CAGSTPLGRENTEAFF
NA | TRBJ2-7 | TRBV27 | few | TGTGCCAGCAGTTTTGCAGGCCCCTACGAGCAGTACTTC | CASSFAGPYEQYF
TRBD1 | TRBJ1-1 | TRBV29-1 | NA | TGCAGCGTTGATAGGGGGTTGTTTAGTCAGGGGGATCGGAAGACTGAAGCTTTCTTT | CSVDRGLFSQGDRKTEAFF
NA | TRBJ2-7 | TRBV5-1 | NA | TGCGCCAGCGCCAAGGATCAAGACAGAGGCGAGCAGTACTTC | CASAKDQDRGEQYF
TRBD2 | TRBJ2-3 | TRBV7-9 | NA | TGTGCCAGCAGAACTAGCGGTAGCACAGATACGCAGTATTTT | CASRTSGSTDTQYF
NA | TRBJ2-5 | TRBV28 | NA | TGTGCCAGCAGCCCCGGGTCGAGAGAGACCCAGTACTTC | CASSPGSRETQYF
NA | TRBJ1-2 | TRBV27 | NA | TGTGCCAGCAGTTTATCGGACCCCACAGGGGGCTACACCTTC | CASSLSDPTGGYTF
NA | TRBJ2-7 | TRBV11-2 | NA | TGTGCCAGCAGCTTATCCCTGGCCGCCGAGCAGTACTTC | CASSLSLAAEQYF
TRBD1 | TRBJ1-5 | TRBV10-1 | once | TGCGCCAGAAAGACAGGGGGCGCATTGGGCAATCAGCCCCAGCATTTT | CARKTGGALGNQPQHF
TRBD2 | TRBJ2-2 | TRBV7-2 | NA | TGTGCCAGCCCCCCGGGACTAGCGGGAACCGGGGAGCTGTTTTTT | CASPPGLAGTGELFF
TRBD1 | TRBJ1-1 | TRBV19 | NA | TGTGCCAGTAGAGATACAGGGGAAACTGAAGCTTTCTTT | CASRDTGETEAFF
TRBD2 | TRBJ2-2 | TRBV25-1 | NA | TGTGCCAGCAGGCGACTAGCGGACACCGGGGAGCTGTTTTTT | CASRRLADTGELFF
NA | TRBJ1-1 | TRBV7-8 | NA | TGTGCCAGCAGCTTAGGGTTCGGCACTGAAGCTTTCTTT | CASSLGFGTEAFF
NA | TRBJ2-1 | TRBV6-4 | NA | TGTGCCAGCAGCCGGACTCATCTGGAGGAGCAGTTCTTC | CASSRTHLEEQFF
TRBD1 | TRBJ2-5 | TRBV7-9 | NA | TGTGCCAGCAGATCGATCGGGACAGAAGAGACCCAGTACTTC | CASRSIGTEETQYF
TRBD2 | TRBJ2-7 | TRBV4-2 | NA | TGTGCCAGCAGCCCCAGGGCTAGCGGAGCCTACGAGCAGTACTTC | CASSPRASGAYEQYF
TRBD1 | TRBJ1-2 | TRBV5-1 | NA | TGCGCCAGCAGCTTTGGGCAGGGGGATGGCTACACCTTC | CASSFGQGDGYTF
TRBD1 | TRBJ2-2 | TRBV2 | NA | TGTGCCAGCAGTGAATTGGGACAGGGGACTACCGGGGAGCTGTTTTTT | CASSELGQGTTGELFF
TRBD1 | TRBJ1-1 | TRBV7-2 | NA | TGTGCCAGCAGCATAACGGGGACAGGGCCGTGGACTGAAGCTTTCTTT | CASSITGTGPWTEAFF
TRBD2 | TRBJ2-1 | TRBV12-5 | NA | TGTGCTAGTGGTTTGGGACTAGCGGGATTGGATGAGCAGTTCTTC | CASGLGLAGLDEQFF
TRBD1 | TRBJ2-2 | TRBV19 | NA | TGTGCCAGTAGTATTCCTGGGACAGGGGCTTGGACCGGGGAGCTGTTTTTT | CASSIPGTGAWTGELFF
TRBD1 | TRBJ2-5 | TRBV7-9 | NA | TGTGCCAGCAGCACACACTACAGGGGACAAGAGACCCAGTACTTC | CASSTHYRGQETQYF
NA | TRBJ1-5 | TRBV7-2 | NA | TGTGCCAGCAGCTCCCCCGAGAATAGCAATCAGCCCCAGCATTTT | CASSSPENSNQPQHF
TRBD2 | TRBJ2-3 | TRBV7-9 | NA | TGTGCCAGCAGCTTAGCGGGGGGGTCTTCCACGCAGTATTTT | CASSLAGGSSTQYF
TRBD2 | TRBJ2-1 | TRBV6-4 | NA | TGTGCCAGCAGCAGACTAGCGGGAGGAAGCGATGAGCAGTTCTTC | CASSRLAGGSDEQFF
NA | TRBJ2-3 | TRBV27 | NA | TGTGCCAACCTTCACGGAGATACGCAGTATTTT | CANLHGDTQYF
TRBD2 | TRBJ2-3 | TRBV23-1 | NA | TGCGCCAGCAGTCAACTACTAGCGGTAGCAACTAGCACAGATACGCAGTATTTT | CASSQLLAVATSTDTQYF
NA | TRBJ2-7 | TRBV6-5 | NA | TGTGCCAGCAGTTTGGGCAGGGCAAGCGAGCAGTACTTC | CASSLGRASEQYF
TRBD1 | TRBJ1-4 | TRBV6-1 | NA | TGTGCCAGCCGCGAGGTCGGACAGGGAAGCGAAAAACTGTTTTTT | CASREVGQGSEKLFF
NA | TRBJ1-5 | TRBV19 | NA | TGTGCCAGTAGTAGTCGGGGGGTCAATCAGCCCCAGCATTTT | CASSSRGVNQPQHF
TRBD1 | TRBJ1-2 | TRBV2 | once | TGTGCCAGCAGTCGGGACAGCCTCTATGGCTACACCTTC | CASSRDSLYGYTF
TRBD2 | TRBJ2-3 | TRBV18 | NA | TGTGCCAGCTCACCCCCGGGGGGAGGAAATACAGATACGCAGTATTTT | CASSPPGGGNTDTQYF
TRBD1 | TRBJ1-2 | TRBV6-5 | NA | TGTGCCAGCAGTTACTCGGGGACAGCGATCTATGGCTACACCTTC | CASSYSGTAIYGYTF
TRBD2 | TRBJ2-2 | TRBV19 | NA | TGTGCCAGTAGATTGGGGGTAGCGGGAGTCCCCACCGGGGAGCTGTTTTTT | CASRLGVAGVPTGELFF
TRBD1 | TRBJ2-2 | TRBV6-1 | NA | TGTGCCACTGAGGAAGGACAGGGGAGGACCGGGGAGCTGTTTTTT | CATEEGQGRTGELFF
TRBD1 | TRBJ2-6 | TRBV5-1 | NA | TGCGCCAGCAGCTTGGAGGGACAGTCTGGGGCCAACGTCCTGACTTTC | CASSLEGQSGANVLTF
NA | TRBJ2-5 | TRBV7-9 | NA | TGTGCCAGCAGCTCCGGGAATTCGGGGGAGACCCAGTACTTC | CASSSGNSGETQYF
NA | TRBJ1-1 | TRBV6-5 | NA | TGTGCCAGCAGTTACTCGGGCAGCTTAAACACTGAAGCTTTCTTT | CASSYSGSLNTEAFF
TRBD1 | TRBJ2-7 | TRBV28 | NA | TGTGCCAGCAGCCCAGGGACAGGGGGCTACGAGCAGTACTTC | CASSPGTGGYEQYF
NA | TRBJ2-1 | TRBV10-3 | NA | TGTGCCATCAGTCCGGACTCATCCGACGAGCAGTTCTTC | CAISPDSSDEQFF
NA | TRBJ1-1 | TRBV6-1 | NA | TGTGCCAGCAGTGAAGCGCAGGGTAGGAACACTGAAGCTTTCTTT | CASSEAQGRNTEAFF
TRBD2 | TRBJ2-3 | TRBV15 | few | TGTGCCACCAGCAGAGAGCTAGCGGGAGGGCCTGGCACAGATACGCAGTATTTT | CATSRELAGGPGTDTQYF
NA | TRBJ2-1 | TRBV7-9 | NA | TGTGCCAGCAGCCCCCCATTCGCCGGTGGGAAGGGAGACTACAATGAGCAGTTCTTC | CASSPPFAGGKGDYNEQFF
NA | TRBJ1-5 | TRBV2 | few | TGTGCCAGCAGTGAGGAGCTTTATAGCAATCAGCCCCAGCATTTT | CASSEELYSNQPQHF
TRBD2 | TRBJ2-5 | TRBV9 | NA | TGTGCCAGCAGTGTAAATAGCGGGAGTACAACATCACGGGAGACCCAGTACTTC | CASSVNSGSTTSRETQYF
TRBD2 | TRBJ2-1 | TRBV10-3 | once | TGTGCCATCAGTGAGGTAGCGGGAGGGCCGGTTGAGCAGTTCTTC | CAISEVAGGPVEQFF
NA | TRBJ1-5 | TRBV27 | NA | TGTGCCAGCAGTCCCCAGGGGAGCAATCAGCCCCAGCATTTT | CASSPQGSNQPQHF
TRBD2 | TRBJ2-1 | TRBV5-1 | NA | TGCGCCAGCAGCTTGGTTCCAGCGGGAGGTTTATACAATGAGCAGTTCTTC | CASSLVPAGGLYNEQFF
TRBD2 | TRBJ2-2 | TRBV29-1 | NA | TGCAGCGTTAGACCTAGCGGACCGGTGACCGGGGAGCTGTTTTTT | CSVRPSGPVTGELFF
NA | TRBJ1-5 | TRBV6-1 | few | TGTGCCAGCAGTGAGCGCGTCCTTGGGCCCCAGCATTTT | CASSERVLGPQHF
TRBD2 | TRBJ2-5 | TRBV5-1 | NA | TGCGCCAGCAGCTACGGGAGGGAAGAGACCCAGTACTTC | CASSYGREETQYF
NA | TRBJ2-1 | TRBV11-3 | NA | TGTGCCAGCAGCTTAGAACAGGGGGGGGTTTACAATGAGCAGTTCTTC | CASSLEQGGVYNEQFF
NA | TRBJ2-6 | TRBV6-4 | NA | TGTGCCAGCAGCGCCGGGACATCGTCTGGGGCCAACGTCCTGACTTTC | CASSAGTSSGANVLTF
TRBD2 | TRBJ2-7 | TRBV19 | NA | TGTGCCAGTACCCCCCGAGCGGGAGGGGACTCCTACGAGCAGTACTTC | CASTPRAGGDSYEQYF
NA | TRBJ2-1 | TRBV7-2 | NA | TGTGCCAGCAGCTTAGTGAGCGGAACTACCTACAATGAGCAGTTCTTC | CASSLVSGTTYNEQFF